The 16 T cell receptor beta chains below all came from one sample that was sequenced in a study of T cells after yellow fever vaccination. TCRdb reprocessed the 5' RACE reads with MiXCR, giving one entry per CDR3 protein. Here the sample spans about 340,000 distinct CDR3 sequences, roughly an eighth being singletons. The specimen comprised CD4+ T cells sorted from PBMCs, sampled 15 days after the yellow fever booster vaccination. The receptors were gathered from a man between 18 and 29 years old who received the YFV17D yellow fever vaccine.

J is TRBJ2-5 and V is TRBV9; no definite D call. CDR3 length: 15 residues. Germline CDR1 SGDLS, CDR2 YYNGEE. V lost 0 bases and J 0 bases, leaving 9 bases between the germline ends. DNA for the CDR3: TGTGCCAGCAGCGTAGAGCCCTCAGACCAAGAGACCCAGTACTTC. Amino acid sequence: CASSVEPSDQETQYF.

This chain uses TRBV30 with TRBJ1-1; D is unclear. Germline CDR1 reads GTSNPN; CDR2 reads SVGIG (reference sequence). CDR3 size: 14 residues. With 2 bases removed from V and 1 base from J, the gap between germline ends came to 11 bases. CDR3 nucleotides: TGTGCCTGGAGTTTCCTAAATGGGAACACTGAAGCTTTCTTT. Residues: CAWSFLNGNTEAFF.

This clonotype was seen a few times. This chain uses TRBV28 with TRBJ2-3; weak D call: TRBD2 (7 bases). V lost 4 bases and J lost 2, with 10 bases in between. Germline lookup yields CDR1 MDHEN and CDR2 SYDVKM. The CDR3 runs 14 residues. The CDR3 region is CASSSGGHTDTQYF. CDR3 DNA: TGTGCCAGCAGTTCGGGGGGCCACACAGATACGCAGTATTTT.

In DNA form, the CDR3 reads TGTGCCAGCTCACGCGGACAGGACGATACGCAGTATTTT. This sequence encodes CASSRGQDDTQYF. V usage is TRBV18 and J usage is TRBJ2-3; 7 nucleotides match TRBD1. The CDR3 length is 13 residues. Per germline, CDR1 KGHSH and CDR2 LQKENI. The V and J ends lost 4 bases and 6 bases, in that order; junction bases with no gene match: 4. Variable domain in full (rest from reference TRBV18 and TRBJ2-3): NAGVMQNPRHLVRRRGQEARLRCSPMKGHSHVYWYRQLPEEGLKFMVYLQKENIIDESGMPKERFSAEFPKEGPSILRIQQVVRGDSAAYFCASSRGQDDTQYFGPGTRLTVL.

The chain is built from TRBV6-5 and TRBJ2-3; 11 nucleotides agree with TRBD2. The germline V gene encodes CDR1 MNHEY and CDR2 SVGAGI. This CDR3 has 17 amino acids. Germline trimming cut 6 bases from V and 3 bases from J; bases unmatched to any gene: 11. The DNA for the CDR3 is TGTGCCAGCAGAGTCCGGACTAGCGGGTTCGGTACAGATACGCAGTATTTT. Translating it yields CASRVRTSGFGTDTQYF.

This clonotype was recorded many times. The V call is TRBV7-2, the J call TRBJ2-7, with 7 bases fitting TRBD1. Germline loops: CDR1 SGHTA, CDR2 FQGNSA. The CDR3 contains 14 residues. The ends lost 6 bases at V and 3 bases at J; junction bases unmatched: 8. CDR3 region: CASREGTVGYEQYF. The DNA of the CDR3 is TGTGCCAGCAGAGAAGGGACAGTCGGCTACGAGCAGTACTTC.

The chain joins TRBV2 to TRBJ2-3; 9 bases are shared with TRBD2. Trimming removed 7 bases from V and 6 bases from J; junction bases left unmatched: 8. The CDR3 loop spans 14 amino acids. Germline V gene sequence: CDR1 SNHLY, CDR2 FYNNEI. DNA for the CDR3: TGTGCCAGCAATCTCAGGCTAGCGGGGGATACGCAGTATTTT. Translation: CASNLRLAGDTQYF.

This clonotype appeared a few times. V is TRBV6-2 or TRBV6-3 and J is TRBJ1-6; no definite D call. CDR3 size: 12 residues. Per germline, CDR1 MNHEY and CDR2 SVGEGT. Trimming left V 6 bases short and J 8 bases short, with 8 bases between. The CDR3 sequence is CASRRADSPLHF. The CDR3 region has the DNA TGTGCCAGCAGGAGAGCTGATTCACCCCTCCACTTT.

This clonotype appeared a few times. The junction differs from germline at one of its ends, possibly a read error. This chain connects TRBV5-1 to TRBJ1-1; 7 bases are a match to TRBD1. The CDR3 consists of 13 residues. In germline, CDR1 is SGHRS, CDR2 YFSETQ. The DNA of the CDR3 is TGCGCCAGCACCTTGGACAGGCCCACTGAAGCTTTCTTT. As protein: CASTLDRPTEAFF.

By proportion, this clonotype is medium-sized. The V and J genes are TRBV12-3 or TRBV12-4 and TRBJ2-3; 8 bases map to TRBD2. J was trimmed by 5 bases and V by 4 bases; bases with no gene match: 5. The CDR3 length is 14 residues. In nucleotides, the CDR3 is TGTGCCAGCAGTTACGGGGGGGCCGGAGATACGCAGTATTTT. The encoded protein is CASSYGGAGDTQYF.

This rearrangement joins TRBV7-8 to TRBJ2-1; 11 positions match TRBD2. Germline V gene sequence: CDR1 SGHVS, CDR2 FQNEAQ. The CDR3 runs 16 residues. Trimming at V came to 6 bases and at J to 5 bases, leaving 9 bases not matched to a gene. As DNA, the CDR3 is TGTGCCAGCAGGCCGCCCCTAGCGGGGGGAAACAATGAGCAGTTCTTC. It specifies CASRPPLAGGNNEQFF. The full variable domain, with the rest looked up from reference TRBV7-8 and TRBJ2-1, is GAGVSQSPRYKVAKRGQDVALRCDPISGHVSLFWYQQALGQGPEFLTYFQNEAQLDKSGLPSDRFFAERPEGSVSTLKIQRTQQEDSAVYLCASRPPLAGGNNEQFFGPGTRLTVL.

The V and J genes are TRBV27 and TRBJ1-3; D unclear. Germline assignment: CDR1 MNHEY and CDR2 SMNVEV (reference sequence). This CDR3 contains 14 residues. V was cut by 4 bases and J by 1 base, with 8 bases left in between. The CDR3 region is CASSSLRSGNTIYF. CDR3 DNA sequence: TGTGCCAGCAGTTCCCTCAGGTCTGGAAACACCATATATTTT.

In DNA, the CDR3 is TGTGCCAGCAGCCCAGGAGGGGAGGAAAAACTGTTTTTT. Protein product: CASSPGGEEKLFF. The gene calls are TRBV12-3 or TRBV12-4 and TRBJ1-4; perhaps TRBD1 as D (5 bases). V was cut by 6 bases and J by 8 bases, with 13 bases left in between. The CDR3 extends over 13 amino acids.

Only a few counts were recorded for this clonotype. The genes are TRBV20-1 and TRBJ1-1, with TRBD1 identical over 9 bases. Germline lookup yields CDR1 DFQATT and CDR2 SNEGSKA (reference sequence). CDR3 length: 14 residues. V dropped 6 bases and J dropped 3; count of bases not matched to a gene: 8. Written as DNA, the CDR3 is TGCAGTGCCCTCGGACAGGGGCGGGACACTGAAGCTTTCTTT. Translation gives CSALGQGRDTEAFF.

This clonotype has more than one count but fewer than ten. The rearrangement uses TRBV4-1 and TRBJ1-1; unclear D gene. Trimming cost V 5 bases and J 0 bases, with 19 bases left between them. CDR1 is MGHRA and CDR2 is YSYEKL in the germline V gene. This CDR3 region has 17 residues. This CDR3 reads CASSLSFSRAVNTEAFF. CDR3 coding DNA: TGCGCCAGCAGCTTAAGTTTCTCTAGGGCCGTGAACACTGAAGCTTTCTTT.

The chain's CDR3 is CASSLPQNTEAFF. The CDR3, as DNA: TGCGCCAGCAGCTTGCCACAGAACACTGAAGCTTTCTTT. This chain uses TRBV5-1 with TRBJ1-1, with D unresolved. Germline CDR1 is SGHRS and CDR2 is YFSETQ. CDR3 length equals 13 residues. Trimming took 1 base from V and 1 from J, leaving 5 bases between them.